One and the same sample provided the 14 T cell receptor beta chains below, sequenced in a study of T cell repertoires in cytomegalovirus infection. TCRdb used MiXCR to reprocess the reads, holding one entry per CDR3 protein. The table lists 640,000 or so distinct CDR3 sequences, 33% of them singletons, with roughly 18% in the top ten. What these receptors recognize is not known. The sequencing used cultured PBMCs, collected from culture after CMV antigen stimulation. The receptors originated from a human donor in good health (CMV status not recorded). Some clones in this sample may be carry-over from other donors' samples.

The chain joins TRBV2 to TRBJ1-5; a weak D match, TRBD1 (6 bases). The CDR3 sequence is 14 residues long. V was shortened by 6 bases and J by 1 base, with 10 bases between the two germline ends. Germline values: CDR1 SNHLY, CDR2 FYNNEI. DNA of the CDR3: TGTGCCAGCAGAGGGGGGCCGAGCAATCAGCCCCAGCATTTT. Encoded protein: CASRGGPSNQPQHF.

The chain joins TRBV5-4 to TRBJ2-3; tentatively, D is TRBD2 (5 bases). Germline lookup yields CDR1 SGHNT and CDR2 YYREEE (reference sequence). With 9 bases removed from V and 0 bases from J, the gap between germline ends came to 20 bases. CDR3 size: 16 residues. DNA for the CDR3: TGTGCCATGGGAGCGGACCCCCACCCCAGCACAGATACGCAGTATTTT. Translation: CAMGADPHPSTDTQYF.

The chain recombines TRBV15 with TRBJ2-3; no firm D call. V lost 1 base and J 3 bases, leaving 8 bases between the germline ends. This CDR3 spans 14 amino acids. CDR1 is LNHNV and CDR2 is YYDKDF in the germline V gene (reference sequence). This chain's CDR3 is CATSRGVGTDTQYF. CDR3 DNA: TGTGCCACCAGCAGAGGGGTAGGGACAGATACGCAGTATTTT.

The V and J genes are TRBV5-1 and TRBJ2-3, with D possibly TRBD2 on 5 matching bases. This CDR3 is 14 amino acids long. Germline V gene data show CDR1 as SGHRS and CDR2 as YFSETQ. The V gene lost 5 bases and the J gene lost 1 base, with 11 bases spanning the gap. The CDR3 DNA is TGCGCCAGCAGACTAGACACAGGCACAGATACGCAGTATTTT. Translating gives CASRLDTGTDTQYF. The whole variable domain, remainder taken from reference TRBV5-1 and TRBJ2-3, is KAGVTQTPRYLIKTRGQQVTLSCSPISGHRSVSWYQQTPGQGLQFLFEYFSETQRNKGNFPGRFSGRQFSNSRSEMNVSTLELGDSALYLCASRLDTGTDTQYFGPGTRLTVL.

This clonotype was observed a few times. CDR3: CASSSDNTGDYGYTF. The DNA of the CDR3 is TGTGCCAGCAGCTCGGATAATACGGGAGACTATGGCTACACCTTC. The chain combines TRBV7-2 with TRBJ1-2, with D hard to call. This CDR3 contains 15 residues. Germline V gene sequence: CDR1 SGHTA, CDR2 FQGNSA. Trimming removed 4 bases from V and 3 bases from J, with 15 bases in between.

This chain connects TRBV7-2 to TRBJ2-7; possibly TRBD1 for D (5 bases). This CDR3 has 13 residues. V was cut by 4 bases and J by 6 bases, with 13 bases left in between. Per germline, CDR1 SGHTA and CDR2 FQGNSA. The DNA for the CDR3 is TGTGCCAGCAGCTGGCAGGGTCCCTCCGAGCAGTACTTC. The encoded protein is CASSWQGPSEQYF.

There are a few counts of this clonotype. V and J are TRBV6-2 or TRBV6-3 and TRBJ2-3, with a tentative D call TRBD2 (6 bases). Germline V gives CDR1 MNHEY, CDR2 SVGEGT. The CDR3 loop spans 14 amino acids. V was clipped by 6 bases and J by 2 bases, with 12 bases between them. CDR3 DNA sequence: TGTGCCAGCAGCTCGGCGGGGCACACAGATACGCAGTATTTT. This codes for CASSSAGHTDTQYF.

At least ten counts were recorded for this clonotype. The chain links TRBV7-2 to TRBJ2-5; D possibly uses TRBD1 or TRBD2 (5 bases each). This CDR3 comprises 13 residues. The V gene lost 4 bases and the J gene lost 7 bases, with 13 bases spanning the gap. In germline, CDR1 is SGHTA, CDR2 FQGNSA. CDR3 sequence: CASSSDRGVTQYF. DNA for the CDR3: TGTGCCAGCAGCTCCGACAGAGGGGTGACCCAGTACTTC.

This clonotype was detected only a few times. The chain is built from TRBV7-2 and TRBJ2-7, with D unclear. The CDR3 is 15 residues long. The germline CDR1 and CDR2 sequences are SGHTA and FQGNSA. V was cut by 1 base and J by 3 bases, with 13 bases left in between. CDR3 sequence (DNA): TGTGCCAGCAGCTTAGACCGGCAAGTTCACTACGAGCAGTACTTC. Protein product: CASSLDRQVHYEQYF.

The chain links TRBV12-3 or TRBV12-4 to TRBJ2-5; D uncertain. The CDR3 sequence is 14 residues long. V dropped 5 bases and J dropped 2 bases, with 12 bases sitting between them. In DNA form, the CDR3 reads TGTGCCAGCAGTCCTCTGGAGCAGCAAGAGACCCAGTACTTC. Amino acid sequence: CASSPLEQQETQYF.

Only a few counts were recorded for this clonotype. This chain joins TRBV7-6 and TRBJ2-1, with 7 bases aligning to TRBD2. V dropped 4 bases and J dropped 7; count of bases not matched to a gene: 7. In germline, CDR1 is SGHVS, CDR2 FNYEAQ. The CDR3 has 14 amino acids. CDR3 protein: CASSSRTSWNEQFF. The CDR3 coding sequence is TGTGCCAGCAGCTCCAGGACTAGTTGGAATGAGCAGTTCTTC.

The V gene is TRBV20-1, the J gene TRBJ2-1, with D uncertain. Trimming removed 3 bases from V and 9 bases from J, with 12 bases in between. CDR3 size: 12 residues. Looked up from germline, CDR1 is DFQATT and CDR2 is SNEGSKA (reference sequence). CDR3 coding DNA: TGCAGTGCTAGCACCGGCTCCCGTGAGCAGTTCTTC. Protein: CSASTGSREQFF.

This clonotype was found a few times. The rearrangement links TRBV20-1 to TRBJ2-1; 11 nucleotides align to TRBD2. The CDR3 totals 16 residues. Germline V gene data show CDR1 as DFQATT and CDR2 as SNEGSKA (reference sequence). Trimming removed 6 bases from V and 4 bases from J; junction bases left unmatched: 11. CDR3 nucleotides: TGCAGTGCAATCTCGTGGGCTAGCGGGAGGTACAATGAGCAGTTCTTC. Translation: CSAISWASGRYNEQFF.

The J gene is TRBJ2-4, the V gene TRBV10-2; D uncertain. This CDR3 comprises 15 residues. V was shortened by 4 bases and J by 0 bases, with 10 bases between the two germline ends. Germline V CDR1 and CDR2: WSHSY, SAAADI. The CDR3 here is CASSVLGLAKNIQYF. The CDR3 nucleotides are TGCGCCAGCAGTGTTCTGGGTCTAGCCAAAAACATTCAGTACTTC.